This T cell receptor (beta chain) was sequenced for a study of PD-1 blockade in classical Hodgkin lymphoma. At the level of the study: Patients got intravenous nivolumab 3 mg/kg every 2 weeks. Study-level points and caveats: Healthy donors were reported to have higher baseline TCR diversity than newly diagnosed patients. Patients newly diagnosed and complete responders had comparable baseline diversity. The causes of the repertoire differences, possibly disease activity or prior therapy, remain undefined.

Of note for this clone: What it binds is unknown.

All the patients suffered relapse after autologous stem cell transplantation, and brentuximab vedotin exposure differed. The CDR3 contains 12 residues. Germline V gene lookup returns CDR1 LGHNT and CDR2 FRNRAP. Trimming stripped 6 bases from V and 5 bases from J, with 8 bases between. Some clones are missing from TCRdb's copy, which holds only in-frame ones; the method was immunoSEQ multiplex PCR. Here the sample spans about 97,000 clones, approximately 80% being singletons. Source: peripheral blood mononuclear cells (PBMCs), taken at baseline. This TCR was sampled from a human donor with classical Hodgkin lymphoma. The chain is built from TRBV12-5 and TRBJ2-1; the D gene is possibly TRBD2 (5 bases). This CDR3 reads CASGRDNNEQFF. CDR3 DNA: TGTGCTAGTGGCCGGGATAACAATGAGCAGTTCTTC.